The T cell receptor beta chain under discussion was sequenced for a study of blood T cell repertoires in COVID-19. In the study overall: Some COVID-19 samples were acute and others convalescent; all came from the United States, Italy and Spain. T cells, B-cell-depleted T cells, or PBMCs supplied cDNA or gDNA.

The authors' processing: From reference gene primer amplification, estimates of nucleated cell counts were derived. Here immunoSEQ multiplex PCR was the method, and the copy in TCRdb shows in-frame clones only, minus some. V, J and clone size are those of that table, while D and trimming were read from the DNA. Counted here are hundreds of thousands of clones, 70% to 85% occurring once; the ten biggest clones make up around 2%. The V gene's germline CDR1 is SGDLS and CDR2 YYNGEE. V shed 3 bases and J shed 4 bases, with 14 bases lying between them. This CDR3 region has 15 residues. The rearrangement uses TRBV9 and TRBJ2-1; D is perhaps TRBD1 (6 bases). This TCR was sampled from an elderly woman with acute or convalescent COVID-19. The sequenced sample consisted of peripheral blood. The CDR3 is CASSARADRYNEQFF. CDR3 bases: TGTGCCAGCAGCGCACGAGCTGACAGGTACAATGAGCAGTTCTTC.